This T cell receptor beta chain was recorded in a study of blood T cell repertoires in COVID-19. Study-wide background: T cells, B-cell-depleted T cells, or PBMCs supplied cDNA or gDNA.

V lost 3 bases to trimming and J lost 3 bases, with 9 bases between them. CDR3 length equals 13 residues. In the original analysis: Amplification with reference gene primers provided the estimates of nucleated cell counts. Only in-frame clones appear in the TCRdb table, and some are missing; sequencing was by immunoSEQ multiplex PCR. The V and J calls and clone size come from that table; D and trimming were worked out from the DNA. The table has about 200,000 clones, roughly 82% seen once. Each participant's cohort was designated according to participant-reported clinical history. The rearrangement joins TRBV12-3 or TRBV12-4 to TRBJ2-7; the D gene is possibly TRBD2 (5 bases). Material: PBMCs or T cells enriched from blood (not recorded which). This sequence originates from a man between 40 and 49 years old with acute COVID-19. CDR3 amino acids: CASSLGRDYEQYF. In DNA form, the CDR3 reads TGTGCCAGCAGTTTGGGCCGGGACTACGAGCAGTACTTC.